These T cell receptor beta chains were read from a single sample in a study of T-cell reconstitution after alpha-beta-depleted transplantation in children. TCRdb passed the PCR reads through MiXCR, listing each CDR3 protein once. Found here are approximately 45,000 distinct CDR3 sequences, under 60% of them singletons; the top ten hold less than 45%. The sequenced sample was peripheral blood, obtained before TCRalphabeta/CD19-depleted stem cell transplant. These receptors originate from a boy in the first two years of life with SCID, due to receive a stem cell transplant. Each CDR3 is given with its conserved first and last residue.

j_gene: TRBJ2-3; v_gene: TRBV12-3/TRBV12-4; CDR3aa: CASLIAGGTDTQYF
j_gene: TRBJ1-2; v_gene: TRBV24-1; CDR3aa: CATSDPGTASFTF
j_gene: TRBJ2-2; v_gene: TRBV20-1; CDR3aa: CSARDRIDSELFF
j_gene: TRBJ2-3; v_gene: TRBV12-2; CDR3aa: CASRCLFPWTSGYTDTQYF
j_gene: TRBJ2-1; v_gene: TRBV20-1; CDR3aa: CSVGVPAGALNFYNEQFF
j_gene: TRBJ1-1; v_gene: TRBV9; CDR3aa: CASSVLTGGGGAFF
j_gene: TRBJ2-3; v_gene: TRBV7-3; CDR3aa: CANSPEIAASTDTQYF
j_gene: TRBJ1-2; v_gene: TRBV6-1; CDR3aa: CASSGTGNYGYTF
j_gene: TRBJ2-3; v_gene: TRBV11-2; CDR3aa: CASSFSLAPAPDTQYF
j_gene: TRBJ1-3; v_gene: TRBV7-9; CDR3aa: CASSHQQDSGNTIYF
j_gene: TRBJ2-7; v_gene: TRBV12-3/TRBV12-4; CDR3aa: CASSPYGGTYEQYF
j_gene: TRBJ2-3; v_gene: TRBV6-4; CDR3aa: CASSDSDESTDTQYF
j_gene: TRBJ2-1; v_gene: TRBV20-1; CDR3aa: CSATGALYNEQFF
j_gene: TRBJ2-3; v_gene: TRBV28; CDR3aa: CAASSGRTDTQYF
j_gene: TRBJ2-1; v_gene: TRBV20-1; CDR3aa: CSARGGAGNEQFF
j_gene: TRBJ2-1; v_gene: TRBV12-3/TRBV12-4; CDR3aa: CASSFTGINEQFF